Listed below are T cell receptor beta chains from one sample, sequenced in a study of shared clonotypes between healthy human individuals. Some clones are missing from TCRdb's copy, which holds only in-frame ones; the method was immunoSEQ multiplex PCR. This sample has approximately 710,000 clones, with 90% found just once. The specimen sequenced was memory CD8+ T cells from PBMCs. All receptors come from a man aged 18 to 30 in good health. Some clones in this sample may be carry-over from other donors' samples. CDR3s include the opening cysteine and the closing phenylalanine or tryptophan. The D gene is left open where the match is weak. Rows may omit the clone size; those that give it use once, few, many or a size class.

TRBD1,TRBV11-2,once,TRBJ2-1,CASRPMTGGRGNEQFF,TGTGCCAGCAGACCTATGACAGGGGGCAGGGGCAATGAGCAGTTCTTC
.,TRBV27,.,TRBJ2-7,CASSLSGFGVYEQYF,TGTGCCAGCAGTTTATCAGGATTTGGAGTCTACGAGCAGTACTTC
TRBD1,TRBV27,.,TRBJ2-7,CASSWDRGHYEQYF,TGTGCCAGCAGCTGGGACAGGGGCCACTACGAGCAGTACTTC
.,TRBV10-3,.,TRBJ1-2,CATGFWQAANYGYTF,TGTGCCACCGGGTTTTGGCAGGCAGCTAACTATGGCTACACCTTC
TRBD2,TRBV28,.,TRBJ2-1,CASSSPTGTSGRDEQFF,TGTGCCAGCAGCTCCCCTACCGGGACTAGCGGGAGAGATGAGCAGTTCTTC
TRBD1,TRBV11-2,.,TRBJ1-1,CASSTRQGRNTEAFF,TGTGCCAGCAGCACCCGACAGGGGAGGAACACTGAAGCTTTCTTT
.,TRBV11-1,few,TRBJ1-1,CASSMGTEAFF,TGTGCCAGCAGCATGGGGACCGAAGCTTTCTTT
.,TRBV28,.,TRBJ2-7,CASSLRGPWIEQYF,TGTGCCAGCAGTTTGAGGGGTCCATGGATCGAGCAGTACTTC
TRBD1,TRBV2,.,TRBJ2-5,CASSARQGTRLGETQYF,TGTGCCAGCAGTGCGAGACAGGGGACGCGGCTTGGGGAGACCCAGTACTTC
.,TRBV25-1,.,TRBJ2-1,CASSEFKTTGVVDEQFF,TGTGCCAGCAGTGAATTCAAAACGACAGGAGTGGTGGATGAGCAGTTCTTC
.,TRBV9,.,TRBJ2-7,CASSVGRDSSYEQYF,TGTGCCAGCAGCGTAGGGCGGGACAGCTCCTACGAGCAGTACTTC
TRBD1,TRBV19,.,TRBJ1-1,CATLDRGGTEAFF,TGTGCCACCCTGGACAGGGGGGGAACTGAAGCTTTCTTT
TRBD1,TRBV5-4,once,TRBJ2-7,CASSFPGTGGNEQYF,TGTGCCAGCAGCTTCCCCGGGACAGGGGGCAACGAGCAGTACTTC
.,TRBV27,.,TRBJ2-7,CASSFPEGSEQYF,TGTGCCAGCAGTTTTCCGGAGGGGAGCGAGCAGTACTTC
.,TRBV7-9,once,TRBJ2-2,CASSFPLLGGTGELFF,TGTGCCAGCAGCTTCCCTCTGTTGGGGGGCACCGGGGAGCTGTTTTTT
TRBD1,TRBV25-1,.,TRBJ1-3,CASSDRDRNSGNTIYF,TGTGCCAGCAGTGACCGGGACAGAAACTCTGGAAACACCATATATTTT
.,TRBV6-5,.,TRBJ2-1,CASSYLGVSYNEQFF,TGTGCCAGCAGTTACTTAGGGGTCTCCTACAATGAGCAGTTCTTC
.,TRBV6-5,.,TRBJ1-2,CASSYILGQEDYGYTF,TGTGCCAGCAGTTACATCCTTGGGCAGGAAGACTATGGCTACACCTTC
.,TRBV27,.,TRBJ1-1,CASSPRTRNTEAFF,TGTGCCAGCAGTCCCCGAACAAGGAACACTGAAGCTTTCTTT
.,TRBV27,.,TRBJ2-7,CASSPDRYYEQYF,TGTGCCAGCAGTCCCGACAGGTACTACGAGCAGTACTTC
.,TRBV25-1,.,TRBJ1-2,CASSGSPVGGYTF,TGTGCCAGCAGTGGCTCCCCGGTCGGTGGCTACACCTTC
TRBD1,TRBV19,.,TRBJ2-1,CASSIGTGINEQFF,TGTGCCAGTAGTATAGGGACAGGGATCAATGAGCAGTTCTTC
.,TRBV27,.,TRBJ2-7,CASNNFPGGPYEQYF,TGTGCCAGTAACAACTTCCCGGGGGGCCCCTACGAGCAGTACTTC
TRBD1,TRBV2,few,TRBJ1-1,CASSEDRSFFEAFF,TGTGCCAGCAGTGAGGACAGGAGCTTCTTCGAAGCTTTCTTT
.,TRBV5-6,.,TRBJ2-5,CASSPVVGGKETQYF,TGTGCCAGCAGCCCGGTAGTGGGCGGGAAAGAGACCCAGTACTTC
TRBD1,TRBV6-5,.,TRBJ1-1,CASTPDRGHTEAFF,TGTGCCAGCACCCCAGACAGGGGGCACACTGAAGCTTTCTTT
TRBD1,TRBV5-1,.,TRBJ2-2,CAKRNKGQGETGELFF,TGCGCCAAACGAAATAAGGGACAGGGGGAGACCGGGGAGCTGTTTTTT
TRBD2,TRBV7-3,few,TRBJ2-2,CASSPGGTGELFF,TGTGCCAGCAGCCCGGGGGGCACCGGGGAGCTGTTTTTT
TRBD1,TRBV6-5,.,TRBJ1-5,CASSYSQGDNQPQHF,TGTGCCAGCAGTTACTCCCAGGGGGACAATCAGCCCCAGCATTTT
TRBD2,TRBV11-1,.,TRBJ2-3,CASSLGTSGFTDTQYF,TGTGCCAGCAGCCTCGGGACTAGCGGTTTCACAGATACGCAGTATTTT
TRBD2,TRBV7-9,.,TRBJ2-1,CASTLGGEGLTDEQFF,TGTGCCAGCACCCTGGGGGGGGAGGGGCTCACGGATGAGCAGTTCTTC
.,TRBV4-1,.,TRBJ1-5,CASSQDGKSNQPQHF,TGCGCCAGCAGCCAAGATGGGAAGAGCAATCAGCCCCAGCATTTT
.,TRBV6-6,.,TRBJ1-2,CASSYGGASGYTF,TGTGCCAGCAGCTACGGGGGGGCGAGCGGCTACACCTTC
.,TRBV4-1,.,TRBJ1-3,CASSQERQGFAGNTIYF,TGCGCCAGCAGCCAAGAGAGGCAGGGATTCGCTGGAAACACCATATATTTT
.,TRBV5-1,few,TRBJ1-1,CASSLSLLNTEAFF,TGCGCCAGCAGCTTGAGTTTACTGAACACTGAAGCTTTCTTT
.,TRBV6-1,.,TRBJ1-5,CASSLSREGPPQHF,TGTGCCAGCAGTTTGTCCAGGGAAGGTCCGCCCCAGCATTTT
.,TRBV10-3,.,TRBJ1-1,CAISESQVEAFF,TGTGCCATCAGTGAGTCACAGGTTGAAGCTTTCTTT